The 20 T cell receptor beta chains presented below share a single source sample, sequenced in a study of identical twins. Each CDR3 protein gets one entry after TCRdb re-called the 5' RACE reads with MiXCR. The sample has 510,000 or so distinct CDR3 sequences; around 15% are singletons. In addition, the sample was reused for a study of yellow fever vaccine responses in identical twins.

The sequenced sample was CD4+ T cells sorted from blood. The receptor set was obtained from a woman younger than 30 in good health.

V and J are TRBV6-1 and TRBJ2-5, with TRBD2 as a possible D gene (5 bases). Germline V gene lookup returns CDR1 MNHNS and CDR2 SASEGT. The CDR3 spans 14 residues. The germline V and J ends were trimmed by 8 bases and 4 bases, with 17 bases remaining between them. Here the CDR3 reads CASERPLARETQYF. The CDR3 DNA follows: TGTGCCAGCGAGCGACCGCTAGCTCGAGAGACCCAGTACTTC.

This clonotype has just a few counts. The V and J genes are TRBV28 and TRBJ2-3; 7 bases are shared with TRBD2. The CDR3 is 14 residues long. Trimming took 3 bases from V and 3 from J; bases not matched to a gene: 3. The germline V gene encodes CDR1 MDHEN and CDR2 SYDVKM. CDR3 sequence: CASSFAGVTDTQYF. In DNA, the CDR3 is TGTGCCAGCAGTTTTGCGGGAGTTACAGATACGCAGTATTTT. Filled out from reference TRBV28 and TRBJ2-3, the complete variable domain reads DVKVTQSSRYLVKRTGEKVFLECVQDMDHENMFWYRQDPGLGLRLIYFSYDVKMKEKGDIPEGYSVSREKKERFSLILESASTNQTSMYLCASSFAGVTDTQYFGPGTRLTVL.

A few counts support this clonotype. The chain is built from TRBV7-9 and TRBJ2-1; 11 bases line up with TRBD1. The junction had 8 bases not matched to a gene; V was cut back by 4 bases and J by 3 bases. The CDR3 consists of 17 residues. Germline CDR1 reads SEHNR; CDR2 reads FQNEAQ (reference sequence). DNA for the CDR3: TGTGCCAGCAGCTCCATCCCCGGGACAGGGGGCTACAATGAGCAGTTCTTC. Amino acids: CASSSIPGTGGYNEQFF.

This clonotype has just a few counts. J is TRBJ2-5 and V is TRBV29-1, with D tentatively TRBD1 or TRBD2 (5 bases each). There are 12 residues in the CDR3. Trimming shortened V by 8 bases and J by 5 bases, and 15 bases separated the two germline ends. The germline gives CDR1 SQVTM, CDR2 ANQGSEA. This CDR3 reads CSLNSGPETQYF. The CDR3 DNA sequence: TGCAGCCTTAATTCGGGGCCGGAGACCCAGTACTTC.

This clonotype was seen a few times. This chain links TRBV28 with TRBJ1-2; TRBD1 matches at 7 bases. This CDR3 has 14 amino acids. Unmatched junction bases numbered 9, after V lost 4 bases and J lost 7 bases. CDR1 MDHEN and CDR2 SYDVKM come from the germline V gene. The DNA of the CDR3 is TGTGCCAGCAGTTCCCTTGACAGGGTCTTTGGCTACACCTTC. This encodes CASSSLDRVFGYTF.

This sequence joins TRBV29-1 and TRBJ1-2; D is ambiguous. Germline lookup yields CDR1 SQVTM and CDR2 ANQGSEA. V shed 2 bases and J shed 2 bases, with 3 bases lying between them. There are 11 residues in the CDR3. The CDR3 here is CSVEQNYGYTF. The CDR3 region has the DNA TGCAGCGTTGAACAGAACTATGGCTACACCTTC.

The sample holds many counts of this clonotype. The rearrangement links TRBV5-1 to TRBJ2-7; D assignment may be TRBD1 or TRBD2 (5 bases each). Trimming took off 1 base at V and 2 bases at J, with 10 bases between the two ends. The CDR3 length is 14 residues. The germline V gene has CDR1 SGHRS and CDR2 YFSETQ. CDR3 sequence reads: CASSLSQGPYEQYF. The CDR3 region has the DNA TGCGCCAGCAGCTTGTCGCAGGGACCCTACGAGCAGTACTTC.

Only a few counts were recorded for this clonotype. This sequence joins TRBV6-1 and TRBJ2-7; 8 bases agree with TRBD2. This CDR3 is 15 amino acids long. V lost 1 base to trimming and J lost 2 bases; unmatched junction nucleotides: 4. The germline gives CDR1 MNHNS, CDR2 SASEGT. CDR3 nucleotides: TGTGCCAGCAGTGAAGGGGCGGGAGGCACCTACGAGCAGTACTTC. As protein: CASSEGAGGTYEQYF.

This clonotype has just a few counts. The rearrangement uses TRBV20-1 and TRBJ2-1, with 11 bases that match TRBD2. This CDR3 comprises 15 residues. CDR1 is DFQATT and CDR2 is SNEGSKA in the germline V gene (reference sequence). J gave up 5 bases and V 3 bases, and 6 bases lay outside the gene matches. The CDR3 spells CSASPLAGGNNEQFF. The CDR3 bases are TGCAGTGCTAGCCCCCTAGCGGGGGGAAACAATGAGCAGTTCTTC.

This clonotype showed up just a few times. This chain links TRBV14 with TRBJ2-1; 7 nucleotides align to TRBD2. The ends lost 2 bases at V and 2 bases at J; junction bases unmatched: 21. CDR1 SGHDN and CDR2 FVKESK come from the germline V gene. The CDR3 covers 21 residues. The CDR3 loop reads CASSQMIKALAESDPYNEQFF. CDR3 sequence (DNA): TGTGCCAGCAGCCAAATGATAAAGGCCCTAGCGGAGTCGGACCCCTACAATGAGCAGTTCTTC.

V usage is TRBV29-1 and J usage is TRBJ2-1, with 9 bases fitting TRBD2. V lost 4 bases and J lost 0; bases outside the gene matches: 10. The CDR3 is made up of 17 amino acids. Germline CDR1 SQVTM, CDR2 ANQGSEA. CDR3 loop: CSVVLAGRLSSYNEQFF. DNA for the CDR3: TGCAGCGTTGTCCTAGCGGGACGTTTGAGCTCCTACAATGAGCAGTTCTTC.

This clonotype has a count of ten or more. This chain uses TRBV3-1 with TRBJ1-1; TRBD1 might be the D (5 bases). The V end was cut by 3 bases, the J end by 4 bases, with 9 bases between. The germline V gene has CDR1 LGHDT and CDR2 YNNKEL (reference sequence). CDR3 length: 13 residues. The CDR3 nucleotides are TGTGCCAGCAGCCAGGGACGGGGCACTGAAGCTTTCTTT. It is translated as CASSQGRGTEAFF.

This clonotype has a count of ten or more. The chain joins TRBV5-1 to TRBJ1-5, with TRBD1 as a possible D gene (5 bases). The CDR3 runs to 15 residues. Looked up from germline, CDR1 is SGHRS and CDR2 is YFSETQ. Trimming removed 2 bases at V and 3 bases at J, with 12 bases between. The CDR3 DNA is TGCGCCAGCAGCTTCGGAGGGGCCAACAATCAGCCCCAGCATTTT. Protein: CASSFGGANNQPQHF.

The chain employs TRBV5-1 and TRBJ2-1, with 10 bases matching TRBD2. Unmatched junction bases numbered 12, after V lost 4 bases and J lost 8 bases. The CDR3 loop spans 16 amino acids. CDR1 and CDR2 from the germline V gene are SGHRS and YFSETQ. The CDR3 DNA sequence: TGCGCCAGCAGCGACTTAGCGGGAGGATTTTCCGATGAGCAGTTCTTC. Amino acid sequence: CASSDLAGGFSDEQFF. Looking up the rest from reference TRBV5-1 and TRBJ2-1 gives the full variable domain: KAGVTQTPRYLIKTRGQQVTLSCSPISGHRSVSWYQQTPGQGLQFLFEYFSETQRNKGNFPGRFSGRQFSNSRSEMNVSTLELGDSALYLCASSDLAGGFSDEQFFGPGTRLTVL.

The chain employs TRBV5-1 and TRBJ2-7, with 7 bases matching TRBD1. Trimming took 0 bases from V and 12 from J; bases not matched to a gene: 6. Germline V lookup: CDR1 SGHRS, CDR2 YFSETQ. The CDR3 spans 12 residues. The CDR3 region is CASSLDRGMRYF. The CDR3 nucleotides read TGCGCCAGCAGCTTGGACAGGGGTATGAGGTACTTC.

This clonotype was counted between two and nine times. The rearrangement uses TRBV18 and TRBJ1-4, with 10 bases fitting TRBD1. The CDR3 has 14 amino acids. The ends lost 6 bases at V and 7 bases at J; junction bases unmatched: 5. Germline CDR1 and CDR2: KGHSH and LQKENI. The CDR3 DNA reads TGTGCCAGCTCCCCGGGACAGGGGAGTGAAAAACTGTTTTTT. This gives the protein CASSPGQGSEKLFF. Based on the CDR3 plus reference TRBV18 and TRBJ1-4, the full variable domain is NAGVMQNPRHLVRRRGQEARLRCSPMKGHSHVYWYRQLPEEGLKFMVYLQKENIIDESGMPKERFSAEFPKEGPSILRIQQVVRGDSAAYFCASSPGQGSEKLFFGSGTQLSVL.

The CDR3: CASSDIPGQGAEEQYF. The CDR3 DNA sequence: TGTGCCAGCAGCGACATTCCGGGACAGGGGGCGGAAGAGCAGTACTTC. The V call is TRBV28, the J call TRBJ2-7; 12 positions agree with TRBD1. Germline-derived CDR1 and CDR2 are MDHEN and SYDVKM. The CDR3 runs to 16 residues. Trimming took 6 bases from V and 7 from J; bases not matched to a gene: 13.

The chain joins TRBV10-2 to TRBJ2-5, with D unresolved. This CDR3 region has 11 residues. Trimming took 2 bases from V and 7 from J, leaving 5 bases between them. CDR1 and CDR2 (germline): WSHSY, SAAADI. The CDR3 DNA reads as TGCGCCAGCAGTGAGATGGGGACCCAGTACTTC. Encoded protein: CASSEMGTQYF.

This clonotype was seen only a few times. The CDR3 reads CATSDSDSKGHNEQFF. CDR3 nucleotides: TGTGCCACCAGTGATTCGGACAGCAAAGGGCATAATGAGCAGTTCTTC. The rearrangement joins TRBV24-1 to TRBJ2-1, with D tentatively TRBD1 (6 bases). The CDR3 sequence is 16 residues long. V gave up 2 bases and J gave up 7 bases, with 17 bases separating them. Per germline, CDR1 KGHDR and CDR2 SFDVKD.

CDR3: CASSLDRGSIYEQYF. CDR3 DNA sequence: TGTGCCAGCAGCTTGGACAGGGGGTCAATCTACGAGCAGTACTTC. J is TRBJ2-7 and V is TRBV7-9, with 10 bases matching TRBD1. The CDR3 length is 15 residues. The V gene's germline CDR1 is SEHNR and CDR2 FQNEAQ (reference sequence). Germline trimming cut 3 bases from V and 3 bases from J; bases unmatched to any gene: 5.